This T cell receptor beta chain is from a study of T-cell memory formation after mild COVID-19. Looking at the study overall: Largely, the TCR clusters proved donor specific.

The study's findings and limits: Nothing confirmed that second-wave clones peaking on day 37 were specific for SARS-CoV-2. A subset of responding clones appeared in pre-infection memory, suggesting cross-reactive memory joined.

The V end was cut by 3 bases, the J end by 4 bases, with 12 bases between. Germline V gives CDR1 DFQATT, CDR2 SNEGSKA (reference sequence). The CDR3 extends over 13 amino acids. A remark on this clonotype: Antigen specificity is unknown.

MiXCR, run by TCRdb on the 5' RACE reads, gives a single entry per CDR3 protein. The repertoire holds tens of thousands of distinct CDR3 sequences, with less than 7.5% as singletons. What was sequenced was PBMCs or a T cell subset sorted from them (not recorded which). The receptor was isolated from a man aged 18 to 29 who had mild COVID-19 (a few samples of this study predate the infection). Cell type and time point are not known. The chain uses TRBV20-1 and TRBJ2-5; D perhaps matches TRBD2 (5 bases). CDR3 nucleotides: TGCAGTGCTAGCCTAGCTGGGCTAGAGACCCAGTACTTC. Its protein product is CSASLAGLETQYF.